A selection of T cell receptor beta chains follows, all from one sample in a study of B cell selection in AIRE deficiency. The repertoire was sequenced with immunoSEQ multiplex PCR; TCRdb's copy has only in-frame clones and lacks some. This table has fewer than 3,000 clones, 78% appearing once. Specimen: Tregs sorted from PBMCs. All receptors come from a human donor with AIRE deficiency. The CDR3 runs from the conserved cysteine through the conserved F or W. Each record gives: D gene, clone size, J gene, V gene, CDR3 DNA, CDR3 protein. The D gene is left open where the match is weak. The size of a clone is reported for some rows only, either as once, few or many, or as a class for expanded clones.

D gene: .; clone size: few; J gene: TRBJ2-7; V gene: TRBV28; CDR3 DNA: TGTGCCAGCAGTTTCTTCGGGGCCTACGAGCAGTACTTC; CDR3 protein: CASSFFGAYEQYF
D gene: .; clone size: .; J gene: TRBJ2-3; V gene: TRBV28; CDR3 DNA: TGTGCCAGCAGTTTAGGGGATACGCAGTATTTT; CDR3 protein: CASSLGDTQYF
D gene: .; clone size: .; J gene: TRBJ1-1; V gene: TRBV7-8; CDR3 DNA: TGTGCCACTCAGGGGTGGACTGAAGCTTTCTTT; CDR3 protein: CATQGWTEAFF
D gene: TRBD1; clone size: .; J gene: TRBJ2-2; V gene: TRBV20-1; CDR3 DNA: TGCAGTGCTTTGGACAGGGGGGAGCTGTTTTTT; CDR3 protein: CSALDRGELFF
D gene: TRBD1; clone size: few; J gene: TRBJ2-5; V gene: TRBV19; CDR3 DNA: TGTGCCAGTAATAATATCCAGTCAGGGGGTGTGGAGACCCAGTACTTC; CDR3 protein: CASNNIQSGGVETQYF
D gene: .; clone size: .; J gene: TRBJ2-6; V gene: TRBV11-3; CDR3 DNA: TGTGCCAGCAGCTTAAGAGTAGCCGGTATCCTTTGGGGGGCCAACGTCCTGACTTTC; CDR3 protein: CASSLRVAGILWGANVLTF
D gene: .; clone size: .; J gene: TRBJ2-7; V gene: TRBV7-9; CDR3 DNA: TGTGCCAGCAGCTTATATTCCTTCTACGAGCAGTACTTC; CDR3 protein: CASSLYSFYEQYF
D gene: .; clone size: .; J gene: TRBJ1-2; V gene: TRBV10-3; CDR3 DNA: TGTGCCATCAATGCAGGGACCTATGGCTACACCTTC; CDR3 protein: CAINAGTYGYTF
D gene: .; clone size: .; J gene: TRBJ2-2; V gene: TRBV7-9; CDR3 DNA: TGTGCCAGCAGCTTAATCTCTAGTTACGCCGGGGAGCTGTTTTTT; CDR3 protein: CASSLISSYAGELFF
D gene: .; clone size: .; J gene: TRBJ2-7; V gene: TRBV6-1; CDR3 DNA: TGTGCCAGCAGTGAACAGGCCTACGAGCAGTACTTC; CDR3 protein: CASSEQAYEQYF
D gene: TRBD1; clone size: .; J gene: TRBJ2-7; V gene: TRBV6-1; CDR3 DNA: TGTGCCAGCACGGGACAGGGGGGTGTGGGATACGAGCAGTACTTC; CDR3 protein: CASTGQGGVGYEQYF
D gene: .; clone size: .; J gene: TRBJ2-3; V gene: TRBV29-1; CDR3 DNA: TGCAGCGTTGGGGGGCAGCACACCACAGATACGCAGTATTTT; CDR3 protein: CSVGGQHTTDTQYF
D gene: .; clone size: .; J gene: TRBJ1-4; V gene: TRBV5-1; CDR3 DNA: TGCGCCAGCAGCTTGTCAGGGCGAGGTGAAAAACTGTTTTTT; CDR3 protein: CASSLSGRGEKLFF
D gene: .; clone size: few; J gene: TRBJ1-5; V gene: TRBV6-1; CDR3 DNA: TGTGCCAGCAGTGAAAGGCAGGGAAGGCCCCAGCATTTT; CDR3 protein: CASSERQGRPQHF
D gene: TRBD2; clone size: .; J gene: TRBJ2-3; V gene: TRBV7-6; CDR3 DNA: TGTGCCAGCAGCTTAACAGGGCTAGCGGGAGATACGCAGTATTTT; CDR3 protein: CASSLTGLAGDTQYF
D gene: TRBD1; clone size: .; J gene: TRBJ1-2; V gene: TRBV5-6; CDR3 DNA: TGTGCCAGCAGACCCAGGGGGCCTGGCTATGGCTACACCTTC; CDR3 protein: CASRPRGPGYGYTF
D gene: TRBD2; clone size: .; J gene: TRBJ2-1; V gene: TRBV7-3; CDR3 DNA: TGTGCCAGCAGCCTACTAGCGGGAGCTTACAATGAGCAGTTCTTC; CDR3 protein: CASSLLAGAYNEQFF
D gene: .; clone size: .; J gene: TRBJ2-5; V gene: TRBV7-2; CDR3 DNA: TGTGCTAGCAGTTTCGCGCCATCCGGACCCGAGACCCAGTACTTC; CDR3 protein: CASSFAPSGPETQYF
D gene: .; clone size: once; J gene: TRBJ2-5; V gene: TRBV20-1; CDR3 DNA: TGCAGTGCTGACAGGCAAGAGACCCAGTACTTC; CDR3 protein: CSADRQETQYF
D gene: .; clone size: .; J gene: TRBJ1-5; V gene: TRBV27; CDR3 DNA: TGTGCCAGCAGTTTATTCGGTACAGGCCATCAGCCCCAGCATTTT; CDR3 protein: CASSLFGTGHQPQHF
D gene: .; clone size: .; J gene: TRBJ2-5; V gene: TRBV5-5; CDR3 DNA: TGTGCCAGCAGCTTACTATGGGAGACCCAGTACTTC; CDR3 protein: CASSLLWETQYF
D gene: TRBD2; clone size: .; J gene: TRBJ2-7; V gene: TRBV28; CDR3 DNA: TGTGCCAGCAGTTTAGGGGGACTAGCGTACTTC; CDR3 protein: CASSLGGLAYF
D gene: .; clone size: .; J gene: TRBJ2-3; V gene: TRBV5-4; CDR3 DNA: TGTGCCAGCAGCTTGGACAGCACAGATACGCAGTATTTT; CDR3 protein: CASSLDSTDTQYF
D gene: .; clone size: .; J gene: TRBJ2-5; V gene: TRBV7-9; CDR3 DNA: TGTGCCAGCAGCTTACTCGTCAGGGCCCTGGGGGAGACCCAGTACTTC; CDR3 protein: CASSLLVRALGETQYF
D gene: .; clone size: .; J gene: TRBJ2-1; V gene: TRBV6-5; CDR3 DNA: TGTGCCAGCACGGGTAGGCTGTACAATGAGCAGTTCTTC; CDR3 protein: CASTGRLYNEQFF
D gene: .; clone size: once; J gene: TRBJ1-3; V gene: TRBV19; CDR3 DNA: TGTGCCAGTAGTATAGGAAGGGGAACTGGAAACACCATATATTTT; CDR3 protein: CASSIGRGTGNTIYF
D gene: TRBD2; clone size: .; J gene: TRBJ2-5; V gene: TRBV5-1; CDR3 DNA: TGCGCCAGCAGTCCGACTAGCGGGACACTCCAAGAGACCCAGTACTTC; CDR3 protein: CASSPTSGTLQETQYF
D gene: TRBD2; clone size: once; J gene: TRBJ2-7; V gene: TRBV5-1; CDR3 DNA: TGCGCCAGCAGAGTCGGGACTAGCGGGGCCTACGAGCAGTACTTC; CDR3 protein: CASRVGTSGAYEQYF
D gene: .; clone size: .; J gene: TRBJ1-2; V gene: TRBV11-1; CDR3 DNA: TGTGCCAGCAGCTTAGCTGGAAGTGGCTACACCTTC; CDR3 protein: CASSLAGSGYTF
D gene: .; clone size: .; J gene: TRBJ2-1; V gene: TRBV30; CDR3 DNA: TGTGCCTGGAGTAAGGGGGGGCACAATGAGCAGTTCTTC; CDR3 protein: CAWSKGGHNEQFF
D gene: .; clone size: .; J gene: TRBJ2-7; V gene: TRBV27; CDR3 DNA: TGTGCCAGCAGTCTATACAGGGCTCCGGGCTTTTACGAGCAGTACTTC; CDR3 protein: CASSLYRAPGFYEQYF
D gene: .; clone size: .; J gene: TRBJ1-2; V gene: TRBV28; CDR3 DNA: TGTGCCAGCAGTTTAACCTATGGCTACACCTTC; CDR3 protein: CASSLTYGYTF
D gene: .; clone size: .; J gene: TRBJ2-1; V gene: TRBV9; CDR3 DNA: TGTGCCAGCAGCGTCGATAGGCCCAATGAGCAGTTCTTC; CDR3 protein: CASSVDRPNEQFF
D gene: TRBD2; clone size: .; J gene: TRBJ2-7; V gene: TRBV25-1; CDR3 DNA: TGTGCCAGCAGTCCCCATGGTAGCGGGTACTACGAGCAGTACTTC; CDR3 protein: CASSPHGSGYYEQYF
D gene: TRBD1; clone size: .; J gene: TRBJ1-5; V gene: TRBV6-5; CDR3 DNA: TGTGCCAGCACCACAGGACAGGGGGGTCAGCCCCAGCATTTT; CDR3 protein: CASTTGQGGQPQHF
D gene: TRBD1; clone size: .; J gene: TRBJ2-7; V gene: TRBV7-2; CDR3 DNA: TGTGCCAGCAGCTTAGACAGGGGTTACGAGCAGTACTTC; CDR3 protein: CASSLDRGYEQYF
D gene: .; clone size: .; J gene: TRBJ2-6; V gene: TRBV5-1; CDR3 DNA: TGCGCCAGCAGCGGTGAGCTCTCCTTCTCTGGGGCCAACGTCCTGACTTTC; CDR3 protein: CASSGELSFSGANVLTF
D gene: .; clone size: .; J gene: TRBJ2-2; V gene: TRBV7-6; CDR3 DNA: TGTGCCAGCAGCTTAACGGGAAACACCGGGGAGCTGTTTTTT; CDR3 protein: CASSLTGNTGELFF
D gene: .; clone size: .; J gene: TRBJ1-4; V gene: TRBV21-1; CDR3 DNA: TGTGCCAGCAGCAAGGTTGACCCAACTAATGAAAAACTGTTTTTT; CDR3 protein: CASSKVDPTNEKLFF
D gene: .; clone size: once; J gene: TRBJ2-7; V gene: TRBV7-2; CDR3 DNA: TGTGCCAGCAGCTTAGGGTTGAGGTCCGCGCAGTACTTC; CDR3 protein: CASSLGLRSAQYF
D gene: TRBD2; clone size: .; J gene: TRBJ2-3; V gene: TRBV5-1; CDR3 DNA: TGCGCCAGCAGCTTGGCCTTGGCTAGCGGTTACACAGATACGCAGTATTTT; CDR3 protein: CASSLALASGYTDTQYF
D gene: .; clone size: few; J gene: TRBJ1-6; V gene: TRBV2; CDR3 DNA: TGTGCCAGCAACCGACAGGCTCAGGGTTCACCCCTCCACTTT; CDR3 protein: CASNRQAQGSPLHF
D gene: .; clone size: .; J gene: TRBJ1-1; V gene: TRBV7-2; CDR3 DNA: TGTGCCAGCAGCTTAGACAGGGTCTCGATCACTGAAGCTTTCTTT; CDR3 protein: CASSLDRVSITEAFF
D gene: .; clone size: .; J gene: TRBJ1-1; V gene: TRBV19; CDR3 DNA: TGTGCCAGTACGAGACCCTCCCGGGGGGCTGAAGCTTTCTTT; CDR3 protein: CASTRPSRGAEAFF
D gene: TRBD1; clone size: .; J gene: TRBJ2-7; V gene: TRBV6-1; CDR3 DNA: TGTGCCAGCAGTCGACAGGGCTTCTACGAGCAGTACTTC; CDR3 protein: CASSRQGFYEQYF
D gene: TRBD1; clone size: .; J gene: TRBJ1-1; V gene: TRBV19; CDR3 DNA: TGTGCCAGTAACACAGGGGGATTCACTGAAGCTTTCTTT; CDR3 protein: CASNTGGFTEAFF
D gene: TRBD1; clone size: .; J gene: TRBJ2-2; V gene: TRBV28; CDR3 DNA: TGTGCCAGCGACGCCACGGGACAGTACACCGGGGAGCTGTTTTTT; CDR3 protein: CASDATGQYTGELFF
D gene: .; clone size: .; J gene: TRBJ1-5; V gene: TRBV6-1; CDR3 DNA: TGTGCCAGCAGCCCAGCAGGGAAGGAGAGGAGGCCCCAGCATTTT; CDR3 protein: CASSPAGKERRPQHF